This record looks at one T cell receptor (beta chain) sequence and its context. This specimen comes from a study of OX40 agonist ivuxolimab in advanced cancers. V lost 0 bases, J lost 3 bases, and 11 bases lay in between. This CDR3 has 15 residues. CDR1 and CDR2 from the germline V gene are LGHNA and YSLEER. Produced via immunoSEQ multiplex PCR; TCRdb's table is partial and in-frame only. The sample has about 93,000 clones, under 95% seen once. This specimen consisted of CD4+ or CD8+ T cells sorted from blood, obtained in a trial of the OX40 agonist ivuxolimab. The origin of this receptor is an adult with an advanced solid tumor such as melanoma, head and neck, liver or kidney cancer. The gene calls are TRBV4-3 and TRBJ1-2; possible D gene TRBD1, 6 bases. CDR3 region: CASSQDRDTYYGYTF. The CDR3 DNA reads as TGCGCCAGCAGCCAAGACCGGGACACTTACTATGGCTACACCTTC.